This T cell receptor (beta chain) is drawn from a study of beta chain features in type 1 diabetes. Of the isolated RNA, all was reverse transcribed, and so the sequenced material was expressed TCRB transcripts. Approximately 3.6 million reads was the average for naive, central memory and regulatory T cell samples. The data were produced by immunoSEQ multiplex PCR, yet TCRdb's version contains in-frame clones alone and is incomplete. This sample yields 900,000 or so clones, of which 17% are seen a single time; about 0.02% belongs to the top ten. Points from the study as a whole: Insertions were fewer and deletions more numerous at VDJ junctions in type 1 diabetes patients.

A heparinised blood draw that averaged around 100 mL was obtained once from each donor. Every sorted population was more than 98% pure. In the case of this clone: Its antigen remains unknown.

This TCR was recovered from a young woman in good health. The sequencing sample was made of naive CD4+ T cells from blood.

CDR3 loop: CASSSAGTSVGGELFF. The DNA of the CDR3 is TGTGCCAGCAGTTCCGCCGGGACTAGCGTGGGCGGGGAGCTGTTTTTT. This rearrangement joins TRBV27 to TRBJ2-2, with 10 bases fitting TRBD2. Trimming took 4 bases from V and 7 from J; bases not matched to a gene: 9. From germline, CDR1 is MNHEY and CDR2 SMNVEV (reference sequence). The CDR3 is made up of 16 amino acids.